The present T cell receptor beta chain was sequenced within a study of T-cell memory formation after mild COVID-19. TCRdb re-derived calls from the 5' RACE reads in MiXCR, one entry per CDR3 protein. The sample has roughly 580,000 distinct CDR3 sequences; more than 15% are singletons. Trimming pared 6 bases from V and 4 bases from J, leaving 9 bases between. This CDR3 contains 13 residues. In this sample, this clonotype turned up many times. The sample consisted of PBMCs or a T cell subset sorted from them (not recorded which). The clonotype was recovered from an adult woman who had mild COVID-19 (a few samples of this study predate the infection). Cell type and time point are not known. V is TRBV12-3 or TRBV12-4 and J is TRBJ2-2; D uncertain. DNA of the CDR3: TGTGCCAGCAGGGCATCAGGCACCGGGGAGCTGTTTTTT. Its translation: CASRASGTGELFF.